This TCR beta chain was obtained from a study of T cell responses to AZD1222 COVID-19 vaccine. Libraries were prepared by immunoSEQ multiplex PCR; TCRdb keeps only in-frame clonotypes and omits some of them. The table shows about 90,000 clones, with 85% occurring only once. Trimming pared 2 bases from V and 3 bases from J, leaving 14 bases between. CDR1 is GTSNPN and CDR2 is SVGIG in the germline V gene (reference sequence). The CDR3 runs 15 residues. This specimen consisted of peripheral blood, obtained 28 days after the second AZD1222 dose. This clonotype was obtained from an adult who received the AZD1222 COVID-19 vaccine. The chain is built from TRBV30 and TRBJ1-5; D ambiguous. Written as DNA, the CDR3 is TGTGCCTGGAGTCCGAGTTTTGGGGTCAATCAGCCCCAGCATTTT. Translated, it gives CAWSPSFGVNQPQHF. The complete variable domain, with remaining parts taken from reference TRBV30 and TRBJ1-5, reads SQTIHQWPATLVQPVGSPLSLECTVEGTSNPNLYWYRQAAGRGLQLLFYSVGIGQISSEVPQNLSASRPQDRQFILSSKKLLLSDSGFYLCAWSPSFGVNQPQHFGDGTRLSIL.